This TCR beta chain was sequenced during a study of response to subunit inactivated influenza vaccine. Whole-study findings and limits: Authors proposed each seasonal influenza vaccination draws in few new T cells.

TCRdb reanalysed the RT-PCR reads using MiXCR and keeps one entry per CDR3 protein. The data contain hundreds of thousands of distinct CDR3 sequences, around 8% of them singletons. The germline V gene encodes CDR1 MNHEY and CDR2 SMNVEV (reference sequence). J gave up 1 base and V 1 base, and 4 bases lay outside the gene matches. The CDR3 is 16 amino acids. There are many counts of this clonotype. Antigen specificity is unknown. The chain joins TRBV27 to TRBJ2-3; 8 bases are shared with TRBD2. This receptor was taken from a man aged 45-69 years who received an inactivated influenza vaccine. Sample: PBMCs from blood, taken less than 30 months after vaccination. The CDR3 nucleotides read TGTGCCAGCAGTTTATTCGGGGGGGCGGGCACAGATACGCAGTATTTT. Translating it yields CASSLFGGAGTDTQYF.